The present T cell receptor beta chain was sequenced within a study of blood T cell repertoires in COVID-19. In the study overall: From the United States, Italy and Spain came samples of acute and convalescent COVID-19.

Clinical history reported by participants formed the basis on which cohorts were assigned. Recovery meant two consecutive negative NP/OP PCR tests, professional clearance, or resolved symptoms. This clone was seen only a few times. The germline V gene encodes CDR1 LNHDA and CDR2 SQIVND (reference sequence). The V gene lost 5 bases and the J gene lost 0 bases, with 10 bases spanning the gap. CDR3 length: 14 residues. Original methodology: Nucleated cell counts were estimated from reference gene primer amplification. Sequencing used immunoSEQ multiplex PCR; TCRdb keeps in-frame clones, though not all of them. The DNA gave D and trimming, while V, J and clone size come from that table. Of around 150,000 clones in the sample, around 82% are singletons; the top ten hold approximately 5.4%.

This TCR was sampled from a man between 35 and 55 years old who had recovered from COVID-19. Sequencing was carried out using PBMCs or T cells enriched from blood (not recorded which). The chain carries TRBV19 and TRBJ1-1; D is unclear. The CDR3 DNA reads as TGTGCCAGTAGTCGGGAAGGAATGAACACTGAAGCTTTCTTT. It encodes CASSREGMNTEAFF.